The 14 T cell receptor beta chains below come from one sample, sequenced in a study of blood T cell repertoires in COVID-19. Profiled with immunoSEQ multiplex PCR; TCRdb holds only in-frame clones, not every one. Here the sample spans a few hundred thousand clones, about 89% being singletons. Input material: peripheral blood. The receptors come from a woman aged 30 to 39 with COVID-19, enrolled during active disease.

This rearrangement joins TRBV12-3 or TRBV12-4 to TRBJ2-5; perhaps TRBD2 as D (5 bases). Trimming took 6 bases from V and 7 from J, leaving 9 bases between them. The CDR3 sequence is 11 residues long. CDR3 nucleotides: TGTGCCAGCAGGCGGGTGGGGACCCAGTACTTC. Residues: CASRRVGTQYF.

The V and J genes are TRBV4-1 and TRBJ1-4; 8 nucleotides agree with TRBD1. Losses at the gene ends were 8 bases for V and 7 bases for J; bases not matched to a gene: 9. CDR3 length: 14 residues. Germline CDR1 is MGHRA and CDR2 is YSYEKL. The CDR3 here is CASGIDRGGEKLFF. In nucleotides, the CDR3 is TGCGCCAGCGGGATAGACAGGGGAGGTGAAAAACTGTTTTTT.

This clone has just a few counts. The J gene is TRBJ1-2, the V gene TRBV5-1; TRBD1 aligns across 10 bases. This CDR3 spans 15 amino acids. Germline trimming cut 0 bases from V and 3 bases from J; bases unmatched to any gene: 2. CDR1 is SGHRS, CDR2 YFSETQ, per germline. The CDR3 reads CASSLGGQGDYGYTF. Written as DNA, the CDR3 is TGCGCCAGCAGCTTGGGTGGACAGGGGGACTATGGCTACACCTTC. The variable domain in full, completed from reference TRBV5-1 and TRBJ1-2, reads KAGVTQTPRYLIKTRGQQVTLSCSPISGHRSVSWYQQTPGQGLQFLFEYFSETQRNKGNFPGRFSGRQFSNSRSEMNVSTLELGDSALYLCASSLGGQGDYGYTFGSGTRLTVV.

The chain recombines TRBV15 with TRBJ2-1, with TRBD2 matching over 9 bases. The CDR3 is 14 amino acids. Germline V lookup: CDR1 LNHNV, CDR2 YYDKDF (reference sequence). Germline trimming cut 9 bases from V and 4 bases from J; bases unmatched to any gene: 7. CDR3 sequence reads: CATLAGEEYNEQFF. Written as DNA, the CDR3 is TGTGCCACTTTAGCGGGGGAAGAGTACAATGAGCAGTTCTTC.

The chain has TRBV6-1 and TRBJ1-2, with 9 positions matching TRBD1. Trimming cost V 3 bases and J 7 bases; bases outside gene matches: 6. CDR1 and CDR2 (germline): MNHNS, SASEGT. This CDR3 spans 14 amino acids. CDR3 coding DNA: TGTGCCAGCAGTGAGTCACAGGGGGCTGGTGGCTACACCTTC. This encodes CASSESQGAGGYTF.

J is TRBJ2-5 and V is TRBV30; D is unclear. Germline V gene sequence: CDR1 GTSNPN, CDR2 SVGIG (reference sequence). The CDR3 runs to 13 residues. Trimming removed 3 bases at V and 5 bases at J, with 13 bases between. The CDR3 coding sequence is TGTGCCTGGAGGGAGAAAGGAGCGGAGACCCAGTACTTC. Amino acid sequence: CAWREKGAETQYF.

This sequence joins TRBV5-1 and TRBJ1-3; 7 bases are shared with TRBD1. The CDR3 totals 14 residues. V gave up 4 bases and J gave up 4 bases; unmatched junction bases: 5. Germline CDR1 reads SGHRS; CDR2 reads YFSETQ. CDR3 DNA: TGCGCCAGCAGCCTCGGGACAGAAGGAAACACCATATATTTT. This encodes CASSLGTEGNTIYF.

The chain joins TRBV7-2 to TRBJ2-3; D unresolved. The CDR3 is 16 residues long. In germline, CDR1 is SGHTA, CDR2 FQGNSA. V was trimmed by 1 base and J by 2 bases, leaving 13 bases between them. The CDR3 spells CASSLGFGRFTDTQYF. The CDR3 region has the DNA TGTGCCAGCAGCTTAGGCTTTGGCCGATTCACAGATACGCAGTATTTT.

The V and J genes are TRBV3-1 (or the pseudogene TRBV3-2) and TRBJ1-1, with a tentative D call TRBD1 (5 bases). This CDR3 has 14 amino acids. V gave up 1 base and J gave up 0 bases, with 6 bases separating them. From germline, CDR1 is LGHDT and CDR2 YNNKEL (reference sequence). CDR3 in amino acids: CASSQGGVNTEAFF. The CDR3 DNA reads as TGTGCCAGCAGCCAAGGGGGGGTGAACACTGAAGCTTTCTTT.

The chain employs TRBV11-2 and TRBJ1-2; tentatively, D is TRBD1 (5 bases). CDR1 is SGHAT and CDR2 is FQNNGV in the germline V gene. There are 12 residues in the CDR3. The V end was cut by 3 bases, the J end by 4 bases, with 6 bases between. CDR3 nucleotides: TGTGCCAGCAGCTTGGGGGGCTATGGCTACACCTTC. Translating gives CASSLGGYGYTF.

This clone has a handful of counts. The gene calls are TRBV7-9 and TRBJ2-7; D unresolved. The germline gives CDR1 SEHNR, CDR2 FQNEAQ (reference sequence). With 5 bases removed from V and 0 bases from J, the gap between germline ends came to 23 bases. The CDR3 runs 18 residues. The CDR3 is CASSLKMPQTSSSYEQYF. The CDR3, as DNA: TGTGCCAGCAGCCTCAAAATGCCCCAGACATCCTCCTCCTACGAGCAGTACTTC. Complete variable domain (other parts from reference TRBV7-9 and TRBJ2-7): DTGVSQNPRHKITKRGQNVTFRCDPISEHNRLYWYRQTLGQGPEFLTYFQNEAQLEKSRLLSDRFSAERPKGSFSTLEIQRTEQGDSAMYLCASSLKMPQTSSSYEQYFGPGTRLTVT.

This chain connects TRBV27 to TRBJ2-1; 12 nucleotides match TRBD2. Unmatched junction bases numbered 8, after V lost 5 bases and J lost 6 bases. Germline CDR1 and CDR2: MNHEY and SMNVEV (reference sequence). This CDR3 is built from 16 residues. The CDR3 loop is CASSLILAGGANEQFF. The CDR3 DNA is TGTGCCAGCAGTCTAATACTAGCGGGAGGCGCCAATGAGCAGTTCTTC.

The DNA for the CDR3 is TGTGCCAGCACCCCCCGTAGCACAGATACGCAGTATTTT. Encoded protein: CASTPRSTDTQYF. The chain links TRBV12-3 or TRBV12-4 to TRBJ2-3; the D is unclear. V lost 7 bases to trimming and J lost 0 bases, with 8 bases between them. The CDR3 has 13 residues.

V and J are TRBV6-6 and TRBJ1-2, with D possibly TRBD1 on 5 matching bases. From germline, CDR1 is MNHNY and CDR2 SVGAGI (reference sequence). The CDR3 runs to 13 residues. Between the trimmed V and J ends, which lost 3 bases and 5 bases, there was a span of 10 bases. CDR3 in DNA: TGTGCCAGCAGTTATAAGGGGAAATATGGCTACACCTTC. It encodes CASSYKGKYGYTF.